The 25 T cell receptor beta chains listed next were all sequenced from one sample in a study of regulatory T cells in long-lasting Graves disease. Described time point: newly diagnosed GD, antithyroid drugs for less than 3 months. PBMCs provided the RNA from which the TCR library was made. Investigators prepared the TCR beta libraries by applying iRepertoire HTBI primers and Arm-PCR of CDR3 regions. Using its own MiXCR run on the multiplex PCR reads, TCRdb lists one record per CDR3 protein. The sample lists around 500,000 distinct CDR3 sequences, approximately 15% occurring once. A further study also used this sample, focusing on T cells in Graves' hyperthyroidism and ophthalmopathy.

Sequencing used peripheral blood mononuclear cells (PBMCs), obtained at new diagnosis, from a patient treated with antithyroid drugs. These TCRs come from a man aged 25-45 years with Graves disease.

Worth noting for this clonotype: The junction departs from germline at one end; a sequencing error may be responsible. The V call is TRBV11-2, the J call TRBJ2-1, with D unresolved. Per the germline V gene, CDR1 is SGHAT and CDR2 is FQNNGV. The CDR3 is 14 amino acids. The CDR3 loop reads CASRLTRSWDEQFF. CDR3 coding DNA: TGTGCTAGCAGACTTACCCGGAGCTGGGATGAGCAGTTCTTC.

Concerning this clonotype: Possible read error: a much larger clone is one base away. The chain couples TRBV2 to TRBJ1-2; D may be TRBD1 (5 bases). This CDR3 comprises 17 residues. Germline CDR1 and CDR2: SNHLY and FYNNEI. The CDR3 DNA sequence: TGTGCCAGCAGTGAAACCAGGGTGGCCATAGCTAACCATGGCTACACCTTC. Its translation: CASSETRVAIANHGYTF. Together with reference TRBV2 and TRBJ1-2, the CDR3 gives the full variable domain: EPEVTQTPSHQVTQMGQEVILRCVPISNHLYFYWYRQILGQKVEFLVSFYNNEISEKSEIFDDQFSVERPDGSNFTLKIRSTKLEDSAMYFCASSETRVAIANHGYTFGSGTRLTVV.

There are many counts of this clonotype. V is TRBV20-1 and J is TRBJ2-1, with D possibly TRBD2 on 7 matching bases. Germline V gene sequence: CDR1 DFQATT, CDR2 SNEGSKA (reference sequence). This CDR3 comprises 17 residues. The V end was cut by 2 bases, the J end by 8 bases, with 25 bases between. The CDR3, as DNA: TGCAGTGCTAGAAGCGGCATCCGGGGGGCCCTCGGCTATGAGCAGTTCTTC. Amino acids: CSARSGIRGALGYEQFF.

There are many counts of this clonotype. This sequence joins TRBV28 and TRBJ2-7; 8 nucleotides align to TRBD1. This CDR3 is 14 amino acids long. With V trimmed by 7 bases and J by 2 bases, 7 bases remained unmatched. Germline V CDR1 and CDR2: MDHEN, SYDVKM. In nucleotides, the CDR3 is TGTGCCAGCACGACCGCAGGGGGCCCCTACGAGCAGTACTTC. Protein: CASTTAGGPYEQYF.

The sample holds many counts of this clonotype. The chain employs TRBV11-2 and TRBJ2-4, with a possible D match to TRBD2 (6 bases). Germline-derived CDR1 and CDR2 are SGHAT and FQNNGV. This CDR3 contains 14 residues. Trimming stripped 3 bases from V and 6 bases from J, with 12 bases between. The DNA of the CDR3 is TGTGCCAGCAGCTTGCTGCAGGGAGGAAACATTCAGTACTTC. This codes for CASSLLQGGNIQYF. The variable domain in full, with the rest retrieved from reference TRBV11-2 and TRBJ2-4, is EAGVAQSPRYKIIEKRQSVAFWCNPISGHATLYWYQQILGQGPKLLIQFQNNGVVDDSQLPKDRFSAERLKGVDSTLKIQPAKLEDSAVYLCASSLLQGGNIQYFGAGTRLSVL.

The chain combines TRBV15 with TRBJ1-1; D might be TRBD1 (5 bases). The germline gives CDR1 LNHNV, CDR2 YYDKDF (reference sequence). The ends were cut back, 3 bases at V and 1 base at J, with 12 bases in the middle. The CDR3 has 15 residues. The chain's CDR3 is CATSSLYDRNTEAFF. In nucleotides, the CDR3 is TGTGCCACCAGCAGCCTCTATGACAGGAACACTGAAGCTTTCTTT.

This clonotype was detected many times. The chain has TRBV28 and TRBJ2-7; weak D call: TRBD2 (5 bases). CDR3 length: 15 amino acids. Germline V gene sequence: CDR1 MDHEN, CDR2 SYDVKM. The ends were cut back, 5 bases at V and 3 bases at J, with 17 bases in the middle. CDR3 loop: CASSAFTGSYYEQYF. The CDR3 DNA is TGTGCCAGCAGTGCTTTCACTGGGAGTTACTACGAGCAGTACTTC.

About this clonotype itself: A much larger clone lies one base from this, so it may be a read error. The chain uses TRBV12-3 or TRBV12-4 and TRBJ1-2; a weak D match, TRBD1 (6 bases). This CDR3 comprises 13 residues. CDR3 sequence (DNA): TGTGCCAGCCATCAACACAGGGAACACGGCTTCACCTTC. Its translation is CASHQHREHGFTF.

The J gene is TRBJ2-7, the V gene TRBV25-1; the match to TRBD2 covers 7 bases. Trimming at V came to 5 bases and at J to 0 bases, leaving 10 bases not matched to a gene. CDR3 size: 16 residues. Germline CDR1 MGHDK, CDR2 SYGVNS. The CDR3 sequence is CASSIIGRGSSYEQYF. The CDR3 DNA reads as TGTGCCAGCAGTATCATTGGGCGGGGGAGCTCCTACGAGCAGTACTTC.

The CDR3 region has the DNA TGCAGCGTTGACCGCCTCGATAGCTCCTACAATGAGCAGTTCTTC. Translated, it gives CSVDRLDSSYNEQFF. The rearrangement links TRBV29-1 to TRBJ2-1; D is undetermined. Trimming took 3 bases from V and 0 from J, leaving 12 bases between them. This CDR3 is built from 15 residues. Germline V gene lookup returns CDR1 SQVTM and CDR2 ANQGSEA.

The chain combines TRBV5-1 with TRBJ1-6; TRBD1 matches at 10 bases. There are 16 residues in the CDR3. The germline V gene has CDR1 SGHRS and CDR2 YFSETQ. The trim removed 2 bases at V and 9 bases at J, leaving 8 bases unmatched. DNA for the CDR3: TGCGCCAGCAGCTTAACGTTCCGGGACAGGGGTTCACCCCTCCACTTT. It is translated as CASSLTFRDRGSPLHF.

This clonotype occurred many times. The DNA for the CDR3 is TGTGCCACAAACCATGGGGTTCGGCCGGGGAACGAGCAGTACTTC. Translating it yields CATNHGVRPGNEQYF. The chain uses TRBV6-1 and TRBJ2-7; possibly TRBD2 for D (5 bases). V was clipped by 10 bases and J by 5 bases, with 24 bases between them. The CDR3 sequence is 15 residues long. From germline, CDR1 is MNHNS and CDR2 SASEGT.

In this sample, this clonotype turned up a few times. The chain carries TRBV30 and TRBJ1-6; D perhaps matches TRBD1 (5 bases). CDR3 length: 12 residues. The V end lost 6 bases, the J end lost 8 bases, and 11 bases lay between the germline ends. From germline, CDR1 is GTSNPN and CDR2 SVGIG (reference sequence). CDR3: CACRDQYSPLHF. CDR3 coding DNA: TGTGCCTGCAGGGACCAGTATTCACCCCTCCACTTT.

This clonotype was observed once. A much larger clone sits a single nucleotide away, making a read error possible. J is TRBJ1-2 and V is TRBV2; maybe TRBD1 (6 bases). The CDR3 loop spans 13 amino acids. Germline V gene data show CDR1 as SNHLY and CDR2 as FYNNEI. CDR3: CASDGQTNYGHTF. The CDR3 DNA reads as TGTGCCAGTGACGGACAGACTAACTATGGCCACACCTTC. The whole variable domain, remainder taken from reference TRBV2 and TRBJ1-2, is EPEVTQTPSHQVTQMGQEVILRCVPISNHLYFYWYRQILGQKVEFLVSFYNNEISEKSEIFDDQFSVERPDGSNFTLKIRSTKLEDSAMYFCASDGQTNYGHTFGSGTRLTVV.

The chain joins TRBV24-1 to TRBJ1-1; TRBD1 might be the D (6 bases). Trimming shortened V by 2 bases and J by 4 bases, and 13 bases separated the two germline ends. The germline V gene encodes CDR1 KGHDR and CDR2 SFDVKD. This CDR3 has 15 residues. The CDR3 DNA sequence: TGTGCCACCAGTGATTCGGGGGGGGCGCGCACTGAAGCTTTCTTT. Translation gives CATSDSGGARTEAFF.

CDR3 loop: CASSPVLRERTYEQYF. The CDR3 region has the DNA TGCGCCAGCAGCCCGGTTTTGAGGGAGAGAACCTACGAGCAGTACTTC. The genes are TRBV4-1 and TRBJ2-7; a weak D match, TRBD2 (5 bases). Trimming left V 4 bases short and J 2 bases short, with 18 bases between. This CDR3 region has 16 residues. Per the germline V gene, CDR1 is MGHRA and CDR2 is YSYEKL.

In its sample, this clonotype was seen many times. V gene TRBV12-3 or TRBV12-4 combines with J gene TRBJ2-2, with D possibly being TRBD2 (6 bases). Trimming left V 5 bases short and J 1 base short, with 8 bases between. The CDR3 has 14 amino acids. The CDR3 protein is CASSPEGNTGELFF. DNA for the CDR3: TGTGCCAGCAGTCCGGAGGGGAACACCGGGGAGCTGTTTTTT.

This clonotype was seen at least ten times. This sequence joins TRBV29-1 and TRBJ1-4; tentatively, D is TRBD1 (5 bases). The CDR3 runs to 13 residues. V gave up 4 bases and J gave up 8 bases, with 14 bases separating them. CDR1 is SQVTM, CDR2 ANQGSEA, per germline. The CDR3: CSVVRHGGEKLFF. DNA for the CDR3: TGCAGCGTTGTTAGGCATGGGGGGGAAAAACTGTTTTTT.

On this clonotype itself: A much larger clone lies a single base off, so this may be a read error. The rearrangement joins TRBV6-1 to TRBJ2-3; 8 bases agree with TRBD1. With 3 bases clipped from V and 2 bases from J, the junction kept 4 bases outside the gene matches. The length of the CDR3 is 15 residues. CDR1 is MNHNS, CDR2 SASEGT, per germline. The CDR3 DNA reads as TGTGCCAGCAGTGATCGACAGGGGAACACAGATACGCAGTATTTT. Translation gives CASSDRQGNTDTQYF.

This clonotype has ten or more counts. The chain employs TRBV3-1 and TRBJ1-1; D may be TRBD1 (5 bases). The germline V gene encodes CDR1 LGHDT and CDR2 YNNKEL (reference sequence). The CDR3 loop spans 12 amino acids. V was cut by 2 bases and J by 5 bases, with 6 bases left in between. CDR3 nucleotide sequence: TGTGCCAGCAGCCAAAGGGGAACTGAAGCTTTCTTT. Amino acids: CASSQRGTEAFF.

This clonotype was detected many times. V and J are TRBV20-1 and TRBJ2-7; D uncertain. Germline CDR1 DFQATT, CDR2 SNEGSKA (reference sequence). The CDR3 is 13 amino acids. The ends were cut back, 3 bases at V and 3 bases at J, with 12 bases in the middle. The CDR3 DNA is TGCAGTGCTAGTTCAGGCGACGACTACGAGCAGTACTTC. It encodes CSASSGDDYEQYF.

The CDR3 spells CASTRGRGNTIYF. The CDR3 bases are TGTGCCAGTACCAGGGGTCGGGGAAACACCATATATTTT. The genes are TRBV19 and TRBJ1-3; TRBD1 might be the D (6 bases). The germline V and J ends were trimmed by 7 bases and 4 bases, with 11 bases remaining between them. Germline lookup yields CDR1 LNHDA and CDR2 SQIVND (reference sequence). The CDR3 totals 13 residues.

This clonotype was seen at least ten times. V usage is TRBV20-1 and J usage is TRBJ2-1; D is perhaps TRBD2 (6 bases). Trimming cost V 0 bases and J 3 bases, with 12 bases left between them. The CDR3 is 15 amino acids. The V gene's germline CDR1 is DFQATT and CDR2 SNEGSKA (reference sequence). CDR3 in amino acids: CSARDLAGRYNEQFF. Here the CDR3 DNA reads TGCAGTGCTAGAGATCTGGCGGGGCGCTACAATGAGCAGTTCTTC.

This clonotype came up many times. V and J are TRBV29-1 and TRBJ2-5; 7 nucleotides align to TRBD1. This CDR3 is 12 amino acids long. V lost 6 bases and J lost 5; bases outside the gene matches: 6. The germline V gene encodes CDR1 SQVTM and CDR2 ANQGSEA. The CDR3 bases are TGCAGCGTGGTGACAGGGACGGAGACCCAGTACTTC. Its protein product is CSVVTGTETQYF.

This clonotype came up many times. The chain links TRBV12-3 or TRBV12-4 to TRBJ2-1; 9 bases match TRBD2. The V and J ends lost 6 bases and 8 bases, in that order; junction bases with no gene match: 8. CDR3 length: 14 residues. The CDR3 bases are TGTGCCAGCAGGCTCGGGACTAGCAAGTATGAGCAGTTCTTC. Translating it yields CASRLGTSKYEQFF.